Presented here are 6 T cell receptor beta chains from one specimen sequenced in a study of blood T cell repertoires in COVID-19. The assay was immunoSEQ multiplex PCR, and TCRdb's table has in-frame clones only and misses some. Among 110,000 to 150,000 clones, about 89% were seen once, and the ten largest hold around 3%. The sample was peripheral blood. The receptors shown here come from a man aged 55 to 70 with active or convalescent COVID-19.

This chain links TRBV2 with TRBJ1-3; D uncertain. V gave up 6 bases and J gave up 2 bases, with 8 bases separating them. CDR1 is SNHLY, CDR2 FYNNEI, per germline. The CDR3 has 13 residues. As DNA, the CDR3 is TGTGCCAGCAGGTTACAGCCTGGAAACACCATATATTTT. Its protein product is CASRLQPGNTIYF.

The DNA of the CDR3 is TGTGCCAGCAGCTTAGGACAGGGCTTAGATACGCAGTATTTT. Translating gives CASSLGQGLDTQYF. The chain uses TRBV7-9 and TRBJ2-3; TRBD1 matches 7 bases. Germline lookup yields CDR1 SEHNR and CDR2 FQNEAQ (reference sequence). This CDR3 is built from 14 residues. With V trimmed by 1 base and J by 5 bases, 3 bases remained unmatched.

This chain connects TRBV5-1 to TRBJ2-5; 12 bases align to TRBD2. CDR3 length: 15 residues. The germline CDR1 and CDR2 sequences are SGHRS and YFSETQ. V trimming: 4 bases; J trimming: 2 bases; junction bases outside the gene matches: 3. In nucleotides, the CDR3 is TGCGCCAGCAGCGCACTAGCGGGGGGTCAAGAGACCCAGTACTTC. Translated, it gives CASSALAGGQETQYF.

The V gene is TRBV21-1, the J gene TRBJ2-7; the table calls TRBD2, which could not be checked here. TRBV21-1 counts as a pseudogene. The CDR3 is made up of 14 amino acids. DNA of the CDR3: TGTGCCAGTCCTCGGGGACGGGGGTATTACGAGCAGTACTTC. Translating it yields CASPRGRGYYEQYF.

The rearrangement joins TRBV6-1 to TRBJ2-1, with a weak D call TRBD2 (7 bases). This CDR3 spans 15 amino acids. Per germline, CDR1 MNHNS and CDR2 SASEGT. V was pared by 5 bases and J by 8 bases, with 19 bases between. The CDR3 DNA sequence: TGTGCCAGCAGTAGGTTGTTCGGGGGGCCGGATGAGCAGTTCTTC. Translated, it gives CASSRLFGGPDEQFF.

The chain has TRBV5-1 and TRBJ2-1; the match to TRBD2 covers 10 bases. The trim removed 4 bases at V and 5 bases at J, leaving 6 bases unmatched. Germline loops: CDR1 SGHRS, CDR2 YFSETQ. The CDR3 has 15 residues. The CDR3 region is CASSTAGGPDNEQFF. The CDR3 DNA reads TGCGCCAGCAGCACAGCGGGGGGGCCGGACAATGAGCAGTTCTTC.